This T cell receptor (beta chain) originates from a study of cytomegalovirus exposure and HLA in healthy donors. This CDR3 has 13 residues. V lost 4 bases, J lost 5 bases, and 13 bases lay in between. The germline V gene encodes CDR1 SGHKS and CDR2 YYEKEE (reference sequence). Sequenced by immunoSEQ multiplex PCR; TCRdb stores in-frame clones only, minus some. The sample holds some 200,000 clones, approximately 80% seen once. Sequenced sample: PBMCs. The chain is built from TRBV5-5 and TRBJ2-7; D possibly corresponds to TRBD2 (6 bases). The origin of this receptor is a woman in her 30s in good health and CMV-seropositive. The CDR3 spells CASSLPGSHEQYF. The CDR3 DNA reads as TGTGCCAGCAGCCTCCCCGGGAGTCACGAGCAGTACTTC.